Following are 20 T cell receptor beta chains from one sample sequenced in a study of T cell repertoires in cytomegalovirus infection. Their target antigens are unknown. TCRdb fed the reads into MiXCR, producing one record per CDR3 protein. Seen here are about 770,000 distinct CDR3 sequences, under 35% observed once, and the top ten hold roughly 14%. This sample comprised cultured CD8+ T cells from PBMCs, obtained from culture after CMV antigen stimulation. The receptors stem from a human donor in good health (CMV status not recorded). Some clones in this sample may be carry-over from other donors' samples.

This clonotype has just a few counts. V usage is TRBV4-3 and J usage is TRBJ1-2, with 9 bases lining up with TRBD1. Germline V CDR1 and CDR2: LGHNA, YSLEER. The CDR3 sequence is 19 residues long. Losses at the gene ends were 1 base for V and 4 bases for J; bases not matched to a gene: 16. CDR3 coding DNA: TGCGCCAGCAGCCAAGGAGTTGGAGACCCGGGACAGGGCCTCTATGGCTACACCTTC. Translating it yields CASSQGVGDPGQGLYGYTF.

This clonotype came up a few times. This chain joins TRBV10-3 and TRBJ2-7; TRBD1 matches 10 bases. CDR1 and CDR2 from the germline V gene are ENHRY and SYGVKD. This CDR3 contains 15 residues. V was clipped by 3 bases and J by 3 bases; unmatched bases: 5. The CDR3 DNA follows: TGTGCCATCAGTGAACCCGGGACAGGGGTCTACGAGCAGTACTTC. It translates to CAISEPGTGVYEQYF.

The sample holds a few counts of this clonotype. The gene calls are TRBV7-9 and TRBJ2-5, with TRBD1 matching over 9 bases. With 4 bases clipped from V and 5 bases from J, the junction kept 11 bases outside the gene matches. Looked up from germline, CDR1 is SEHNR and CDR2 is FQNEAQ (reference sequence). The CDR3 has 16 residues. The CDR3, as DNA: TGTGCCAGCAGCTCGGACAGGGGACAGGCAAGGGAGACCCAGTACTTC. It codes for CASSSDRGQARETQYF.

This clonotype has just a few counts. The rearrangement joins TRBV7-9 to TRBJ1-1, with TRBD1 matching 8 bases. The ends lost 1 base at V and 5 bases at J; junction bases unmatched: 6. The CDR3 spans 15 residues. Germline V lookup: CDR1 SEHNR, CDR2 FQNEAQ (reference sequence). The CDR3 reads CASSLGWQGATEAFF. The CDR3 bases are TGTGCCAGCAGCTTAGGTTGGCAGGGGGCAACTGAAGCTTTCTTT.

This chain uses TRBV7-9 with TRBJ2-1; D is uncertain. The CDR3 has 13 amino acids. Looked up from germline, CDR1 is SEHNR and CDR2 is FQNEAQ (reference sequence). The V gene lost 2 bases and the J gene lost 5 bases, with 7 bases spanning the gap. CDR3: CASSLLSNNEQFF. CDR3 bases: TGTGCCAGCAGCTTACTTAGCAACAATGAGCAGTTCTTC.

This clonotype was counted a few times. CDR3 coding DNA: TGTGCCAGCAGCAGCTCCGGGCAGGCCCTCGGCTACACCTTC. It specifies CASSSSGQALGYTF. The genes are TRBV12-3 or TRBV12-4 and TRBJ1-2; D call uncertain. The germline V and J ends were trimmed by 6 bases and 8 bases, with 19 bases remaining between them. The CDR3 runs to 14 residues.

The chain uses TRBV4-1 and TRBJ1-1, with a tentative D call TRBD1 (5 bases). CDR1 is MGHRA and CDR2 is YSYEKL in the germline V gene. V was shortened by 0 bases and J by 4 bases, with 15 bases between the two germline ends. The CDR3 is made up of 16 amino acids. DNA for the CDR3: TGCGCCAGCAGCCAAGAAGGGGCTAGGGCAGGCACTGAAGCTTTCTTT. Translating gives CASSQEGARAGTEAFF.

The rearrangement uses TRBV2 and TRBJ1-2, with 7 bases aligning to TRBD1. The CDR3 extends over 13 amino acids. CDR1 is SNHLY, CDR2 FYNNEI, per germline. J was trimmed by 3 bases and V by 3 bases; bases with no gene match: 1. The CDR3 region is CASSDDRDYGYTF. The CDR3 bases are TGTGCCAGCAGTGATGACAGGGACTATGGCTACACCTTC.

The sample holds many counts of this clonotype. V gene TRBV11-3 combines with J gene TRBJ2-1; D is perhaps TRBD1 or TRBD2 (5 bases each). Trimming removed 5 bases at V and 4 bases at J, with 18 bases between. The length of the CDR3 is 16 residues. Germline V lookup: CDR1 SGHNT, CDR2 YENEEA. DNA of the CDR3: TGTGCCAGCAGCCCAGCTTCGAGGGGCCCTTACAATGAGCAGTTCTTC. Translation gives CASSPASRGPYNEQFF.

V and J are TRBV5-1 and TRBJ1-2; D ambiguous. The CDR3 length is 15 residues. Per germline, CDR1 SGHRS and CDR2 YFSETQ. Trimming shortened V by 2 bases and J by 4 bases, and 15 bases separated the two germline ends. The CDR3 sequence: CASSFPEKGGYGYTF. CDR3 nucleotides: TGCGCCAGCAGCTTCCCGGAAAAGGGAGGCTATGGCTACACCTTC.

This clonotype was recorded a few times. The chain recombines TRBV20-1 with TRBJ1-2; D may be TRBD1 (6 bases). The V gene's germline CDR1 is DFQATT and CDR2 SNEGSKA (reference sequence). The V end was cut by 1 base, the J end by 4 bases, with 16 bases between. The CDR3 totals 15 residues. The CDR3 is CSARAAAGEIYGYTF. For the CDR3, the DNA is TGCAGTGCTAGAGCGGCGGCAGGGGAGATCTATGGCTACACCTTC.

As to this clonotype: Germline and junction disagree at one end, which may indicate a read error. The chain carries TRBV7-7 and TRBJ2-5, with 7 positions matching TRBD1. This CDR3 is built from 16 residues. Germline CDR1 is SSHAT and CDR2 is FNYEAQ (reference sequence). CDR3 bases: TGTGCTAGCAGCTTATACCCGAGGGACAGCCAAGAGACCCAGTACTTC. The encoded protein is CASSLYPRDSQETQYF.

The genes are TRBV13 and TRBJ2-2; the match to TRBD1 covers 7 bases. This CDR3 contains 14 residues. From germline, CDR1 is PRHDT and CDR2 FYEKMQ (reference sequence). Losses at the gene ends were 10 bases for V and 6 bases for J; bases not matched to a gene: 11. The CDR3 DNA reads TGTGCCACCGGAACAGGGGCCCGCTCCGGGGAGCTGTTTTTT. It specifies CATGTGARSGELFF.

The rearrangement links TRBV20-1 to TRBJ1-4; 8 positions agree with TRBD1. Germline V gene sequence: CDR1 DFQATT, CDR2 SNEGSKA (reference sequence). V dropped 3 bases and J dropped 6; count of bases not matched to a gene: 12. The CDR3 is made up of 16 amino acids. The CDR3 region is CSASGLSQGDYEKLFF. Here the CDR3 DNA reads TGCAGTGCTAGCGGTCTATCACAGGGGGATTATGAAAAACTGTTTTTT.

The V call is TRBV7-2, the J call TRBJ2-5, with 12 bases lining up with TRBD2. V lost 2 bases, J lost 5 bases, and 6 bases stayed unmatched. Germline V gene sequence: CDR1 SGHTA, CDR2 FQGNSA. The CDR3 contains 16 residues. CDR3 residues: CASSLNPSGGAETQYF. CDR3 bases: TGTGCCAGCAGCTTAAATCCTAGCGGGGGGGCCGAGACCCAGTACTTC.

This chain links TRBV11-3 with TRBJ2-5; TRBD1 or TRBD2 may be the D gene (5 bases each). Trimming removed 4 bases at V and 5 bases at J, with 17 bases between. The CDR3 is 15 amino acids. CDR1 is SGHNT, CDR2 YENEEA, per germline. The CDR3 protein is CASSSGQVARETQYF. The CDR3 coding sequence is TGTGCCAGCAGCTCGGGGCAAGTAGCCCGGGAGACCCAGTACTTC.

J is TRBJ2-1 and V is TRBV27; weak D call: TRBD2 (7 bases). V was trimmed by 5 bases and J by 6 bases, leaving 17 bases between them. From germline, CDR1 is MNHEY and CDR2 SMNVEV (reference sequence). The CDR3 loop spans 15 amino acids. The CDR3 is CASSPLGGRPNEQFF. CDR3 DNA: TGTGCCAGCAGTCCCCTGGGGGGGCGCCCCAATGAGCAGTTCTTC.

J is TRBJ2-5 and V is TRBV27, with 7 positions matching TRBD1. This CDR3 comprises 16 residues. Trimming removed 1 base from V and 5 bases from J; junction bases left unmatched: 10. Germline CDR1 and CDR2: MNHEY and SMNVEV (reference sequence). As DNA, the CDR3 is TGTGCCAGCAGTTTATGGGGGACAGCGAGTTGGGAGACCCAGTACTTC. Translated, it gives CASSLWGTASWETQYF.

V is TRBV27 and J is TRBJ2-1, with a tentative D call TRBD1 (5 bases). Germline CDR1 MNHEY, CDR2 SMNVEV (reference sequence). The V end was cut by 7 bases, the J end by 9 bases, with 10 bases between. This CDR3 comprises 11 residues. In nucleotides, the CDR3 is TGTGCCAGCACTAGGGGCGGTGAGCAGTTCTTC. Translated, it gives CASTRGGEQFF.

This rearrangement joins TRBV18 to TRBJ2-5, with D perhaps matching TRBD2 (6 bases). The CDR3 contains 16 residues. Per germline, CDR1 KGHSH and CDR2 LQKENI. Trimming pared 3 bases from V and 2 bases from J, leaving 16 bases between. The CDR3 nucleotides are TGTGCCAGCTCACCCGAACGGGGGAGACTACAAGAGACCCAGTACTTC. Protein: CASSPERGRLQETQYF.